These 31 T cell receptor beta chains were sequenced from one sample in a study of cytomegalovirus exposure and HLA in healthy donors. Sequencing was performed with immunoSEQ multiplex PCR; in TCRdb, only in-frame clones are kept and a portion is missing. The repertoire includes about 150,000 clones, roughly 86% of them detected once, and roughly 2.1% sits in the top ten. The sequencing input was PBMCs. The receptors originated from a human donor in good health.

The chain links TRBV7-9 to TRBJ1-4; D is possibly TRBD1 (6 bases). The CDR3 length is 14 residues. Looked up from germline, CDR1 is SEHNR and CDR2 is FQNEAQ (reference sequence). V lost 7 bases and J 4 bases, leaving 13 bases between the germline ends. The CDR3 here is CASTPRGGNEKLFF. CDR3 nucleotides: TGTGCCAGCACCCCTAGGGGGGGTAATGAAAAACTGTTTTTT.

This chain links TRBV30 with TRBJ2-2, with TRBD2 matching 8 bases. Germline V gene lookup returns CDR1 GTSNPN and CDR2 SVGIG (reference sequence). The CDR3 contains 13 residues. Germline trimming cut 2 bases from V and 6 bases from J; bases unmatched to any gene: 2. Written as DNA, the CDR3 is TGTGCCTGGAGTCGGGGGGGTCCCGGGGAGCTGTTTTTT. The encoded protein is CAWSRGGPGELFF.

This clone was observed a handful of times. V gene TRBV28 combines with J gene TRBJ1-2; TRBD1 matches 7 bases. CDR1 and CDR2 from the germline V gene are MDHEN and SYDVKM. This CDR3 contains 14 residues. V was clipped by 4 bases and J by 2 bases; unmatched bases: 4. The CDR3 spells CASSWRRGNYGYTF. CDR3 in DNA: TGTGCCAGCAGTTGGCGCAGGGGGAACTATGGCTACACCTTC.

This clone was recorded only once. The gene calls are TRBV18 and TRBJ2-7, with a tentative D call TRBD2 (6 bases). Trimming shortened V by 6 bases and J by 1 base, and 19 bases separated the two germline ends. From germline, CDR1 is KGHSH and CDR2 LQKENI. The CDR3 is 16 amino acids. DNA for the CDR3: TGTGCCAGCTCCCTAAGCCCCGGACTACCATCCTACGAGCAGTACTTC. Translation: CASSLSPGLPSYEQYF.

The chain couples TRBV18 to TRBJ1-1; TRBD1 might be the D (5 bases). The V end was cut by 3 bases, the J end by 6 bases, with 14 bases between. CDR1 is KGHSH and CDR2 is LQKENI in the germline V gene. There are 14 residues in the CDR3. The CDR3 here is CASSPKGVRAEAFF. CDR3 bases: TGTGCCAGCTCACCTAAAGGGGTAAGGGCTGAAGCTTTCTTT.

This chain uses TRBV9 with TRBJ2-6; a weak D match, TRBD1 (6 bases). In germline, CDR1 is SGDLS, CDR2 YYNGEE. This CDR3 contains 16 residues. The germline V and J ends were trimmed by 6 bases and 4 bases, with 17 bases remaining between them. CDR3 in amino acids: CASTQGTGSGANVLTF. The CDR3 DNA is TGTGCCAGCACTCAGGGGACGGGTTCAGGGGCCAACGTCCTGACTTTC.

This rearrangement joins TRBV4-3 to TRBJ2-1; D might be TRBD2 (6 bases). CDR3 length: 14 amino acids. V dropped 3 bases and J dropped 6 bases, with 12 bases sitting between them. Germline V gene sequence: CDR1 LGHNA, CDR2 YSLEER. CDR3: CASSHSFGGNEQFF. In DNA, the CDR3 is TGCGCCAGCAGCCACTCTTTCGGGGGCAATGAGCAGTTCTTC.

The chain couples TRBV18 to TRBJ1-1, with D unresolved. CDR3 length: 14 residues. The germline V gene encodes CDR1 KGHSH and CDR2 LQKENI. V was pared by 0 bases and J by 7 bases, with 12 bases between. The CDR3 DNA reads as TGTGCCAGCTCACCACCCAGCAGGTATGGTGAAGCTTTCTTT. Protein sequence: CASSPPSRYGEAFF.

The chain links TRBV7-3 to TRBJ1-1; D may be TRBD1 (6 bases). The length of the CDR3 is 15 residues. Between the trimmed V and J ends, which lost 3 bases and 5 bases, there was a span of 16 bases. Per germline, CDR1 SGHTA and CDR2 FQGTGA. CDR3 amino acids: CASSLREQGLTEAFF. The CDR3, as DNA: TGTGCCAGCAGCTTGAGGGAACAGGGTCTGACTGAAGCTTTCTTT.

The rearrangement joins TRBV2 to TRBJ2-1, with TRBD1 matching over 10 bases. This CDR3 has 16 amino acids. Per germline, CDR1 SNHLY and CDR2 FYNNEI. Losses at the gene ends were 5 bases for V and 0 bases for J; bases not matched to a gene: 4. CDR3 loop: CASSLDRGSSYNEQFF. The CDR3 DNA reads as TGTGCCAGCAGTTTGGACAGGGGGTCCTCCTACAATGAGCAGTTCTTC.

The chain couples TRBV6-6 to TRBJ1-2, with TRBD1 as a possible D gene (5 bases). The CDR3 runs to 16 residues. Germline V gene data show CDR1 as MNHNY and CDR2 as SVGAGI (reference sequence). V was trimmed by 6 bases and J by 4 bases, leaving 21 bases between them. The CDR3 region is CASREYKGSHTYGYTF. The CDR3 DNA follows: TGTGCCAGCAGGGAATATAAGGGGTCCCACACCTATGGCTACACCTTC.

V gene TRBV27 combines with J gene TRBJ2-1; no firm D call. Trimming took off 5 bases at V and 0 bases at J, with 11 bases between the two ends. The V gene's germline CDR1 is MNHEY and CDR2 SMNVEV (reference sequence). The CDR3 extends over 15 amino acids. In nucleotides, the CDR3 is TGTGCCAGCAGTCTGACTTTTCGCTCCTACAATGAGCAGTTCTTC. As protein: CASSLTFRSYNEQFF.

The chain is built from TRBV11-1 and TRBJ1-5; weak D call: TRBD1 (6 bases). CDR3 length: 13 residues. The V gene's germline CDR1 is SGHAT and CDR2 FQDESV (reference sequence). The ends were cut back, 1 base at V and 7 bases at J, with 8 bases in the middle. The CDR3 coding sequence is TGTGCCAGCAGCTTAGATACAGGGCAGCCCCAGCATTTT. It is translated as CASSLDTGQPQHF.

This rearrangement joins TRBV29-1 to TRBJ1-2; possible D gene TRBD1, 6 bases. V lost 4 bases and J 2 bases, leaving 11 bases between the germline ends. Germline loops: CDR1 SQVTM, CDR2 ANQGSEA. The CDR3 totals 13 residues. CDR3 residues: CSVGADRNYGYTF. Written as DNA, the CDR3 is TGCAGCGTTGGGGCCGACAGGAACTATGGCTACACCTTC.

This clone has only one observation. CDR3 bases: TGTGCCAGCAGCCTTAGCGGGACCACCACAGATACGCAGTATTTT. It is translated as CASSLSGTTTDTQYF. The chain uses TRBV7-3 and TRBJ2-3, with TRBD2 matching over 8 bases. Germline-derived CDR1 and CDR2 are SGHTA and FQGTGA. V dropped 5 bases and J dropped 2; count of bases not matched to a gene: 6. The CDR3 length is 15 residues.

The chain joins TRBV11-2 to TRBJ2-7, with 8 bases identical to TRBD1. This CDR3 spans 15 amino acids. Germline values: CDR1 SGHAT, CDR2 FQNNGV. Trimming at V came to 2 bases and at J to 5 bases, leaving 8 bases not matched to a gene. Here the CDR3 reads CASSLRTGILNEQYF. The CDR3 DNA follows: TGTGCCAGCAGCTTACGGACAGGGATTTTGAACGAGCAGTACTTC.

This sequence joins TRBV5-4 and TRBJ1-1; TRBD1 matches at 7 bases. The V and J ends lost 2 bases and 3 bases, in that order; junction bases with no gene match: 4. The CDR3 is 14 amino acids. CDR1 SGHNT and CDR2 YYREEE come from the germline V gene (reference sequence). The CDR3 is CASSFSTGDTEAFF. CDR3 nucleotide sequence: TGTGCCAGCAGCTTTAGTACAGGGGACACTGAAGCTTTCTTT.

This chain joins TRBV11-2 and TRBJ2-7; TRBD2 agrees at 8 bases. V lost 3 bases, J lost 4 bases, and 8 bases stayed unmatched. This CDR3 has 15 residues. CDR1 and CDR2 from the germline V gene are SGHAT and FQNNGV. The CDR3 nucleotides read TGTGCCAGCAGCTTGGGGCCTAGCGGGTCTTACGAGCAGTACTTC. Translating gives CASSLGPSGSYEQYF. Drawing the rest from reference TRBV11-2 and TRBJ2-7, the complete variable domain is EAGVAQSPRYKIIEKRQSVAFWCNPISGHATLYWYQQILGQGPKLLIQFQNNGVVDDSQLPKDRFSAERLKGVDSTLKIQPAKLEDSAVYLCASSLGPSGSYEQYFGPGTRLTVT.

This chain links TRBV4-2 with TRBJ2-3, with a weak D call TRBD2 (5 bases). V was pared by 6 bases and J by 2 bases, with 15 bases between. There are 15 residues in the CDR3. CDR1 is LGHNA, CDR2 YNFKEQ, per germline. This CDR3 is CASREAEFATDTQYF. CDR3 nucleotides: TGTGCCAGCAGAGAAGCGGAGTTTGCCACAGATACGCAGTATTTT.

This rearrangement joins TRBV6-1 to TRBJ2-1; tentative D call: TRBD2 (6 bases). The CDR3 is 18 residues long. CDR1 is MNHNS, CDR2 SASEGT, per germline. Trimming pared 2 bases from V and 7 bases from J, leaving 24 bases between. The CDR3 protein is CASSEPRGRRTEGNEQFF. CDR3 bases: TGTGCCAGCAGTGAACCCCGAGGGAGGCGGACCGAGGGGAATGAGCAGTTCTTC.

The CDR3 here is CASSLMGQGQQFF. CDR3 nucleotides: TGTGCCAGCAGCTTAATGGGTCAGGGCCAGCAGTTCTTC. This chain uses TRBV7-3 with TRBJ2-1; D possibly corresponds to TRBD1 (5 bases). The V and J ends lost 1 base and 11 bases respectively, with 12 bases between them. Germline CDR1 reads SGHTA; CDR2 reads FQGTGA. CDR3 length: 13 residues.

This chain connects TRBV2 to TRBJ1-1; TRBD1 aligns across 7 bases. The ends lost 3 bases at V and 0 bases at J; junction bases unmatched: 4. Per germline, CDR1 SNHLY and CDR2 FYNNEI. The CDR3 spans 15 residues. In DNA form, the CDR3 reads TGTGCCAGCAGTGATGAGGGGGCCATGAACACTGAAGCTTTCTTT. Protein: CASSDEGAMNTEAFF.

The J gene is TRBJ1-1, the V gene TRBV12-5; D gene ambiguous. This CDR3 comprises 15 residues. V was pared by 0 bases and J by 1 base, with 9 bases between. Germline V gene lookup returns CDR1 LGHNT and CDR2 FRNRAP. CDR3 protein: CASGLVLRQNTEAFF. CDR3 DNA: TGTGCTAGTGGTTTGGTATTGAGACAGAACACTGAAGCTTTCTTT. The complete variable domain, with remaining parts taken from reference TRBV12-5 and TRBJ1-1, reads DARVTQTPRHKVTEMGQEVTMRCQPILGHNTVFWYRQTMMQGLELLAYFRNRAPLDDSGMPKDRFSAEMPDATLATLKIQPSEPRDSAVYFCASGLVLRQNTEAFFGQGTRLTVV.

This chain joins TRBV7-9 and TRBJ2-2, with 12 bases lining up with TRBD2. V lost 2 bases, J lost 6 bases, and 4 bases stayed unmatched. Per the germline V gene, CDR1 is SEHNR and CDR2 is FQNEAQ (reference sequence). CDR3 length: 16 amino acids. CDR3 nucleotides: TGTGCCAGCAGCTTAAGACTAGCGGGAGCATCCGGGGAGCTGTTTTTT. Encoded protein: CASSLRLAGASGELFF.

V usage is TRBV30 and J usage is TRBJ1-2, with D unclear. CDR3 size: 11 residues. Germline lookup yields CDR1 GTSNPN and CDR2 SVGIG (reference sequence). V shed 0 bases and J shed 8 bases, with 7 bases lying between them. CDR3 DNA sequence: TGTGCCTGGAGTGTACCGGTGGGCTACACCTTC. This encodes CAWSVPVGYTF.

The chain employs TRBV18 and TRBJ2-7, with 12 bases identical to TRBD1. After removal of 4 bases from V and 2 bases from J, the junction contained 3 bases not matched to a gene. This CDR3 is built from 15 residues. Germline V gives CDR1 KGHSH, CDR2 LQKENI. The CDR3 coding sequence is TGTGCCAGCTCACTTCGGGACAGGGGGCCCTACGAGCAGTACTTC. It codes for CASSLRDRGPYEQYF.

The chain has TRBV30 and TRBJ2-7; possibly TRBD1 for D (5 bases). Germline-derived CDR1 and CDR2 are GTSNPN and SVGIG (reference sequence). The length of the CDR3 is 12 residues. V was shortened by 0 bases and J by 2 bases, with 5 bases between the two germline ends. The CDR3 DNA reads TGTGCCTGGAGTGTACAGGCCTACGAGCAGTACTTC. It is translated as CAWSVQAYEQYF.

The chain couples TRBV6-5 to TRBJ1-2; weak D call: TRBD1 (6 bases). The CDR3 runs to 14 residues. V lost 6 bases to trimming and J lost 3 bases, with 14 bases between them. Germline V gene data show CDR1 as MNHEY and CDR2 as SVGAGI. The CDR3 reads CASSKQGSDYGYTF. The CDR3, as DNA: TGTGCCAGCAGCAAACAGGGATCGGACTATGGCTACACCTTC.

This chain uses TRBV2 with TRBJ1-1, with 8 positions matching TRBD1. After removal of 6 bases from V and 0 bases from J, the junction contained 6 bases not matched to a gene. This CDR3 region has 15 residues. Per germline, CDR1 SNHLY and CDR2 FYNNEI. Here the CDR3 reads CASRERTGMNTEAFF. The CDR3 DNA is TGTGCCAGCAGGGAACGGACAGGGATGAACACTGAAGCTTTCTTT. Variable domain in full (rest from reference TRBV2 and TRBJ1-1): EPEVTQTPSHQVTQMGQEVILRCVPISNHLYFYWYRQILGQKVEFLVSFYNNEISEKSEIFDDQFSVERPDGSNFTLKIRSTKLEDSAMYFCASRERTGMNTEAFFGQGTRLTVV.

CDR3 residues: CASSPRQIMSSYNEQFF. In DNA form, the CDR3 reads TGTGCCAGCAGCCCGAGACAGATAATGAGCTCCTACAATGAGCAGTTCTTC. The gene calls are TRBV7-2 and TRBJ2-1, with D perhaps matching TRBD1 (5 bases). Between the trimmed V and J ends, which lost 5 bases and 0 bases, there was a span of 17 bases. Per the germline V gene, CDR1 is SGHTA and CDR2 is FQGNSA. The CDR3 loop spans 17 amino acids. The full variable domain, its missing parts supplied by reference TRBV7-2 and TRBJ2-1, is GAGVSQSPSNKVTEKGKDVELRCDPISGHTALYWYRQSLGQGLEFLIYFQGNSAPDKSGLPSDRFSAERTGGSVSTLTIQRTQQEDSAVYLCASSPRQIMSSYNEQFFGPGTRLTVL.

The chain couples TRBV19 to TRBJ2-5, with 8 positions matching TRBD1. V lost 3 bases and J lost 2; bases outside the gene matches: 5. Germline V CDR1 and CDR2: LNHDA, SQIVND (reference sequence). This CDR3 has 15 amino acids. The CDR3 sequence is CASSIFGTGQETQYF. The CDR3 DNA follows: TGTGCCAGTAGTATTTTCGGGACAGGACAAGAGACCCAGTACTTC.